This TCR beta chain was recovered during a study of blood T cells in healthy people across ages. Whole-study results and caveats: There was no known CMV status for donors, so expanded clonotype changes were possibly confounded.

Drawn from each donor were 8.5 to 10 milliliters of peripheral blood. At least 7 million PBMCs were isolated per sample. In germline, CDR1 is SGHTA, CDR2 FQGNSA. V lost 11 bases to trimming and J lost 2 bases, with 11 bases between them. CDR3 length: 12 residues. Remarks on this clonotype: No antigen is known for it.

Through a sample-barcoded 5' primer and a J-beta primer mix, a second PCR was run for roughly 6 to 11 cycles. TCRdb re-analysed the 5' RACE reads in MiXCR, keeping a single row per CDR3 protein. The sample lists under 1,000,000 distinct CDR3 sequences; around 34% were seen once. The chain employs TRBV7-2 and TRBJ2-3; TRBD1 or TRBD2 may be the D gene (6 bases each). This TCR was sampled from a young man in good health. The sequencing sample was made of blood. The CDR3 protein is CAGGPDTDTQYF. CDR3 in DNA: TGTGCCGGGGGGCCCGACACAGATACGCAGTATTTT.